This T cell receptor beta chain was identified during a study of blood T cell repertoires in COVID-19. This table comes from immunoSEQ multiplex PCR, and its TCRdb copy is limited to in-frame clones, with some not included. There are roughly 32,000 clones in the sample; 80% to 95% occur only once, and about 0.9% lies in the top ten. This CDR3 contains 16 residues. CDR1 SGHNT and CDR2 YYREEE come from the germline V gene (reference sequence). V dropped 7 bases and J dropped 5 bases, with 23 bases sitting between them. What was sequenced was peripheral blood. V gene TRBV5-4 combines with J gene TRBJ2-3; D may be TRBD2 (5 bases). The source of this sequence is a male donor with active COVID-19. CDR3 in DNA: TGTGCCAGCTCCCGATCCCCGGACTCTCGAGTAGATACGCAGTATTTT. Translation gives CASSRSPDSRVDTQYF.